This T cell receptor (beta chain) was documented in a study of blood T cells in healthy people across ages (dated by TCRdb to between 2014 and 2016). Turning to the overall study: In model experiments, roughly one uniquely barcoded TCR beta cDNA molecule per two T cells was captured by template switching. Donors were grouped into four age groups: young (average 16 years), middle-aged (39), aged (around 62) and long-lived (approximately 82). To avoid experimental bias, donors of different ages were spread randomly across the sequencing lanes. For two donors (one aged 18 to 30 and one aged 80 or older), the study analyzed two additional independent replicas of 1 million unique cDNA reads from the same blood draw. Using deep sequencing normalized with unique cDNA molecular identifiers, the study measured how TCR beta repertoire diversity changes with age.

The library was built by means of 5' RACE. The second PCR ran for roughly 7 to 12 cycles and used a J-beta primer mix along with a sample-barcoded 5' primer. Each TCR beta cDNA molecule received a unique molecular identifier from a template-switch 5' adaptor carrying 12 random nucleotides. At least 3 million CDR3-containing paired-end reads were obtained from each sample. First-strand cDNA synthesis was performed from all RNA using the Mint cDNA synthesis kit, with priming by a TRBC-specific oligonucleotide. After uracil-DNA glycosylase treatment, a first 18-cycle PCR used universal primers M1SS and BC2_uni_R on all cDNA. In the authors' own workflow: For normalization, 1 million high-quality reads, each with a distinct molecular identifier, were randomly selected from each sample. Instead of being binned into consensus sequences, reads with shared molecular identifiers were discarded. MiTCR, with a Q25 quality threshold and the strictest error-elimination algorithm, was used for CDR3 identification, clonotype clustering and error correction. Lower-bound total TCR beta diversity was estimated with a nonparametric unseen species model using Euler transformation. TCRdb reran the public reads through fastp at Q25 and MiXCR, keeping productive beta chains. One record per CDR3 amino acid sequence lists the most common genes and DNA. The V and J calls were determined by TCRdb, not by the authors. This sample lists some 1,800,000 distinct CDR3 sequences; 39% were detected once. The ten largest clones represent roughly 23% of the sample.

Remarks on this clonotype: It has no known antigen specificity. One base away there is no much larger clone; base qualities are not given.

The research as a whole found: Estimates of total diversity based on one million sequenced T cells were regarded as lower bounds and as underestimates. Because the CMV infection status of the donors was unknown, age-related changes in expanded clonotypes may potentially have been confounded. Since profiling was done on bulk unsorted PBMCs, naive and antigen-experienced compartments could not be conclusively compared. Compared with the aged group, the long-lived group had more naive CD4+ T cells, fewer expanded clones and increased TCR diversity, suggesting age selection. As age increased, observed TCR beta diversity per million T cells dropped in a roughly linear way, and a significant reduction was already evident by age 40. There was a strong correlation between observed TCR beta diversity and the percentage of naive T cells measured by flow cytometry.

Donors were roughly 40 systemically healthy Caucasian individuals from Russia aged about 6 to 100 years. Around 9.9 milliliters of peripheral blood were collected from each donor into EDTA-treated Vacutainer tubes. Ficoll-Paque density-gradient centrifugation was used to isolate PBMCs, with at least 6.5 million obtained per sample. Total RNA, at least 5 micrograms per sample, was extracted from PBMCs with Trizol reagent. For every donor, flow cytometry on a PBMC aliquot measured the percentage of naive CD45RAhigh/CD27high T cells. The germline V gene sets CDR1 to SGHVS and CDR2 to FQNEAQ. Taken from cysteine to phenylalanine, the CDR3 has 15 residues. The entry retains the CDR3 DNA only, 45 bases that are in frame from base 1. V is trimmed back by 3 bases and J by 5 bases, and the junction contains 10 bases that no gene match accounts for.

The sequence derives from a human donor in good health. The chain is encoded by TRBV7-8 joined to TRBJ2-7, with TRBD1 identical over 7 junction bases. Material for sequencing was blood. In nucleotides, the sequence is TGTGCCAGCAGCTTCCCCGGGACAGTCAGCCACGAGCAGTACTTC. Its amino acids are CASSFPGTVSHEQYF. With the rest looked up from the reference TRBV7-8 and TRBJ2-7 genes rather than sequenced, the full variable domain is GAGVSQSPRYKVAKRGQDVALRCDPISGHVSLFWYQQALGQGPEFLTYFQNEAQLDKSGLPSDRFFAERPEGSVSTLKIQRTQQEDSAVYLCASSFPGTVSHEQYFGPGTRLTVT.